A single sample is the source of the 16 T cell receptor beta chains below, sequenced in a study of CD4+ T cells in melanoma. Profiled with immunoSEQ multiplex PCR; TCRdb holds only in-frame clones, not every one. The sample lists roughly 140,000 clones, over 90% occurring once. Every receptor here comes from a human donor with melanoma.

This chain links TRBV27 with TRBJ1-1, with D possibly matching TRBD1 (5 bases). This CDR3 is built from 13 residues. The germline V and J ends were trimmed by 6 bases and 4 bases, with 12 bases remaining between them. Germline V gene data show CDR1 as MNHEY and CDR2 as SMNVEV (reference sequence). CDR3 loop: CASRNLGVTEAFF. The CDR3 DNA reads as TGTGCCAGCAGGAATTTGGGGGTCACTGAAGCTTTCTTT.

In the case of this clone: At the DNA level, this CDR3 is encoded by other sequences in the same sample as well. The chain employs TRBV18 and TRBJ1-2; D is unresolved. V was pared by 3 bases and J by 6 bases, with 8 bases between. The germline V gene encodes CDR1 KGHSH and CDR2 LQKENI. The CDR3 consists of 12 residues. CDR3 DNA: TGTGCCAGCTCACCCTATTCGGATGGCTACACCTTC. This codes for CASSPYSDGYTF.

This rearrangement joins TRBV2 to TRBJ2-1, with D perhaps being TRBD1 or TRBD2 (5 bases each). Trimming removed 3 bases from V and 8 bases from J, with 23 bases in between. CDR1 and CDR2 from the germline V gene are SNHLY and FYNNEI. The CDR3 sequence is 17 residues long. DNA of the CDR3: TGTGCCAGCAGTGACGTCGTCATCGGGGCGGAGAGGGATGAGCAGTTCTTC. This encodes CASSDVVIGAERDEQFF.

The V call is TRBV5-1, the J call TRBJ1-2; TRBD1 agrees at 9 bases. The CDR3 loop spans 16 amino acids. V shed 4 bases, J shed 8 bases, and the junction held 15 bases outside the gene matches. Germline V gene lookup returns CDR1 SGHRS and CDR2 YFSETQ. CDR3 nucleotide sequence: TGCGCCAGCAGCACGAATCCGGGACAGGGTATGGGAGGCTACACCTTC. Translated, it gives CASSTNPGQGMGGYTF. Combining the CDR3 with reference TRBV5-1 and TRBJ1-2 gives the whole variable domain KAGVTQTPRYLIKTRGQQVTLSCSPISGHRSVSWYQQTPGQGLQFLFEYFSETQRNKGNFPGRFSGRQFSNSRSEMNVSTLELGDSALYLCASSTNPGQGMGGYTFGSGTRLTVV.

The rearrangement uses TRBV6-1 and TRBJ2-2; tentative D call: TRBD2 (6 bases). Trimming left V 3 bases short and J 2 bases short, with 10 bases between. CDR3 length: 15 residues. The germline CDR1 and CDR2 sequences are MNHNS and SASEGT. CDR3 bases: TGTGCCAGCAGTGAGCTGACTAGAAACACCGGGGAGCTGTTTTTT. It codes for CASSELTRNTGELFF.

This rearrangement joins TRBV6-1 to TRBJ1-6; 9 nucleotides line up with TRBD1. There are 15 residues in the CDR3. Germline loops: CDR1 MNHNS, CDR2 SASEGT. Losses at the gene ends were 0 bases for V and 12 bases for J; bases not matched to a gene: 6. CDR3 sequence (DNA): TGTGCCAGCAGTGAAGCTTTGGACAGGGGACGACCCCTCCACTTT. Its protein product is CASSEALDRGRPLHF.

This clone was observed once. The chain is built from TRBV6-1 and TRBJ2-1; possible D gene TRBD2, 5 bases. Germline V CDR1 and CDR2: MNHNS, SASEGT. There are 15 residues in the CDR3. V gave up 4 bases and J gave up 0 bases, with 10 bases separating them. The CDR3 DNA follows: TGTGCCAGCAGTGTCCCGGCGGGCTCCTACAATGAGCAGTTCTTC. It encodes CASSVPAGSYNEQFF.

The chain recombines TRBV6-5 with TRBJ2-7, with no clear D. Germline assignment: CDR1 MNHEY and CDR2 SVGAGI. The length of the CDR3 is 14 residues. Trimming pared 0 bases from V and 2 bases from J, leaving 8 bases between. The chain's CDR3 is CASSYSRLAYEQYF. The DNA for the CDR3 is TGTGCCAGCAGTTACTCACGTCTCGCCTACGAGCAGTACTTC.

This chain joins TRBV4-2 and TRBJ2-2, with D uncertain. The CDR3 has 15 amino acids. Trimming took 0 bases from V and 6 from J, leaving 11 bases between them. Germline values: CDR1 LGHNA, CDR2 YNFKEQ. CDR3 loop: CASSQDRRQPGELFF. The DNA for the CDR3 is TGTGCCAGCAGCCAAGATCGCCGGCAGCCCGGGGAGCTGTTTTTT.

CDR3 region: CASTLRGGDTQYF. CDR3 coding DNA: TGTGCCAGCACACTTAGGGGAGGGGATACGCAGTATTTT. This chain links TRBV6-1 with TRBJ2-3, with 7 nucleotides matching TRBD2. Germline trimming cut 7 bases from V and 6 bases from J; bases unmatched to any gene: 7. The CDR3 contains 13 residues. Germline V gene sequence: CDR1 MNHNS, CDR2 SASEGT.

This rearrangement joins TRBV10-3 to TRBJ1-2; D is uncertain. The CDR3 extends over 12 amino acids. V dropped 6 bases and J dropped 4 bases, with 9 bases sitting between them. Germline loops: CDR1 ENHRY, CDR2 SYGVKD. DNA of the CDR3: TGTGCCATCAGCCGGGAGCTCTATGGCTACACCTTC. This gives the protein CAISRELYGYTF.

This clone was observed once. V gene TRBV10-1 combines with J gene TRBJ1-1; maybe TRBD1 (5 bases). The germline V gene encodes CDR1 WNHNN and CDR2 SYGVQD (reference sequence). The CDR3 runs to 15 residues. V was pared by 4 bases and J by 2 bases, with 14 bases between. This chain's CDR3 is CASSAQGVPNTEAFF. The DNA for the CDR3 is TGCGCCAGCAGTGCCCAGGGTGTCCCAAACACTGAAGCTTTCTTT.

The V gene is TRBV19, the J gene TRBJ2-1; maybe TRBD2 (6 bases). The length of the CDR3 is 15 residues. CDR1 and CDR2 from the germline V gene are LNHDA and SQIVND (reference sequence). V lost 6 bases and J 0 bases, leaving 12 bases between the germline ends. CDR3 DNA sequence: TGTGCCAGTAGAAGGTTCGGGAGCTCCTACAATGAGCAGTTCTTC. Protein sequence: CASRRFGSSYNEQFF.

The V gene is TRBV11-1, the J gene TRBJ2-2; D gene uncertain. V dropped 3 bases and J dropped 4 bases, with 9 bases sitting between them. The V gene's germline CDR1 is SGHAT and CDR2 FQDESV (reference sequence). CDR3 length equals 14 residues. The CDR3 DNA reads as TGTGCCAGCAGCTTGACGTCTCGCACCGGGGAGCTGTTTTTT. It translates to CASSLTSRTGELFF.

This chain connects TRBV27 to TRBJ1-2, with 7 bases lining up with TRBD1. This CDR3 has 17 amino acids. V shed 6 bases and J 0 bases; nucleotides not matched to a gene: 13. Per germline, CDR1 MNHEY and CDR2 SMNVEV (reference sequence). CDR3: CASSRNLAGGSNYGYTF. The DNA of the CDR3 is TGTGCCAGCAGCAGAAATCTTGCAGGGGGATCTAACTATGGCTACACCTTC.

V is TRBV30 and J is TRBJ1-1, with a weak D call TRBD1 (5 bases). The germline gives CDR1 GTSNPN, CDR2 SVGIG (reference sequence). The CDR3 covers 13 residues. Trimming removed 0 bases at V and 3 bases at J, with 8 bases between. The CDR3 spells CAWSVTGDTEAFF. The CDR3 nucleotides read TGTGCCTGGAGTGTGACGGGGGACACTGAAGCTTTCTTT.